The subject of this entry is one T cell receptor (beta chain). Its antigen is still unknown. The read terminates 3 residues before the CDR3 end, so the remaining end is supplied by the germline J gene. V lost 3 bases and J lost 2, with 14 bases in between. CDR3 size: 15 residues. In germline, CDR1 is MGHRA, CDR2 YSYEKL. This sample was taken from a study of T cells in women clearing cervical HPV infection. Libraries were prepared by immunoSEQ multiplex PCR; TCRdb keeps only in-frame clonotypes and omits some of them. The table for this sample gives about 14,000 clones. Whole-study findings and limits: Unknown T-cell numbers per sample may underlie the richness differences.

The receptor's source is a woman between 18 and 69 years old with a cervical HPV16 infection that either progressed to CIN3+ or cleared (not recorded which). The sample comprised blood buffy coat. The chain carries TRBV4-1 and TRBJ2-7, with D perhaps matching TRBD1 (6 bases). CDR3 in amino acids: CASSHRDTAPYEQYF. The CDR3 bases that were read are TGCGCCAGCAGCCACCGGGACACAGCCCCCTACGAG.